The next 27 T cell receptor beta chains were all read from a single sample in a study of Ad26.COV2.S vaccination and SARS-CoV-2 variants. Clones were read by immunoSEQ multiplex PCR, and TCRdb kept only the in-frame ones, dropping some. In the table there are roughly 450,000 clones, 80% to 95% of which are singletons. Sample treatment: around 19 received Ad26.COV2.S at low or high dose, single or two shots; a few received placebo; per-sample allocation not given. All samples were drawn on day 63, counting from the first vaccine or placebo injection. The sequences come from peripheral blood, collected in a trial of Ad26.COV2.S vaccine versus placebo. The receptor set was obtained from a person between 18 and 65 years old who received the Ad26.COV2.S COVID-19 vaccine or a placebo.

The chain carries TRBV4-3 and TRBJ2-1; 12 bases map to TRBD2. Germline V CDR1 and CDR2: LGHNA, YSLEER. The CDR3 sequence is 15 residues long. V lost 1 base and J lost 8; bases outside the gene matches: 3. DNA for the CDR3: TGCGCCAGCAGCCAAGGGACTAGCGGGACAGATGAGCAGTTCTTC. Protein: CASSQGTSGTDEQFF.

This chain links TRBV18 with TRBJ2-2; D may correspond to TRBD1 or TRBD2 (6 bases each). The germline V gene encodes CDR1 KGHSH and CDR2 LQKENI. The length of the CDR3 is 16 residues. V shed 3 bases and J shed 5 bases, with 16 bases lying between them. CDR3 sequence: CASSPAGGRRTGELFF. The DNA for the CDR3 is TGTGCCAGCTCACCGGCCGGGGGCCGTCGGACCGGGGAGCTGTTTTTT.

The rearrangement joins TRBV11-2 to TRBJ1-1; tentatively, D is TRBD1 (5 bases). The CDR3 is 16 amino acids. Germline lookup yields CDR1 SGHAT and CDR2 FQNNGV. Trimming removed 2 bases from V and 1 base from J, with 14 bases in between. CDR3 sequence reads: CASSLSYGGGNTEAFF. The CDR3 bases are TGTGCCAGCAGCTTATCCTACGGGGGGGGGAACACTGAAGCTTTCTTT. Looking up the rest from reference TRBV11-2 and TRBJ1-1 gives the full variable domain: EAGVAQSPRYKIIEKRQSVAFWCNPISGHATLYWYQQILGQGPKLLIQFQNNGVVDDSQLPKDRFSAERLKGVDSTLKIQPAKLEDSAVYLCASSLSYGGGNTEAFFGQGTRLTVV.

This clone was seen a few times. V is TRBV7-9 and J is TRBJ2-5; tentatively, D is TRBD2 (6 bases). V lost 4 bases to trimming and J lost 2 bases, with 8 bases between them. Per the germline V gene, CDR1 is SEHNR and CDR2 is FQNEAQ (reference sequence). The CDR3 consists of 13 residues. The CDR3 spells CASSWDLQETQYF. The CDR3 region has the DNA TGTGCCAGCAGCTGGGACTTACAAGAGACCCAGTACTTC. The whole variable domain, filled in from reference TRBV7-9 and TRBJ2-5, reads DTGVSQNPRHKITKRGQNVTFRCDPISEHNRLYWYRQTLGQGPEFLTYFQNEAQLEKSRLLSDRFSAERPKGSFSTLEIQRTEQGDSAMYLCASSWDLQETQYFGPGTRLLVL.

Only one count was recorded for this clone. The chain couples TRBV7-2 to TRBJ2-3; 8 nucleotides agree with TRBD1. The CDR3 length is 16 residues. V dropped 5 bases and J dropped 4; count of bases not matched to a gene: 11. Germline assignment: CDR1 SGHTA and CDR2 FQGNSA. This chain's CDR3 is CASSQGVRGQADTQYF. DNA of the CDR3: TGTGCCAGCAGCCAAGGCGTCAGGGGGCAAGCAGATACGCAGTATTTT.

This clone is a singleton in its sample. The CDR3 sequence: CASSLGVLAVLTDTQYF. As DNA, the CDR3 is TGTGCCAGCAGCTTAGGAGTACTAGCGGTGCTCACAGATACGCAGTATTTT. The V call is TRBV7-2, the J call TRBJ2-3; 8 positions agree with TRBD2. The CDR3 totals 17 residues. The ends lost 1 base at V and 2 bases at J; junction bases unmatched: 8. Per the germline V gene, CDR1 is SGHTA and CDR2 is FQGNSA.

The chain employs TRBV10-3 and TRBJ2-1, with TRBD2 matching over 11 bases. The CDR3 is made up of 15 amino acids. The germline gives CDR1 ENHRY, CDR2 SYGVKD. Trimming removed 3 bases from V and 3 bases from J; junction bases left unmatched: 1. Written as DNA, the CDR3 is TGTGCCATCAGTGATGGGACTAGCGGCTACAATGAGCAGTTCTTC. Protein: CAISDGTSGYNEQFF.

V and J are TRBV6-2 or TRBV6-3 and TRBJ2-1, with 8 bases identical to TRBD1. V dropped 6 bases and J dropped 4; count of bases not matched to a gene: 8. Germline loops: CDR1 MNHEY, CDR2 SVGEGT. The CDR3 totals 15 residues. Here the CDR3 DNA reads TGTGCCAGCAGCCCTGGACAGGGAGCGTACAATGAGCAGTTCTTC. Protein: CASSPGQGAYNEQFF.

V and J are TRBV11-2 and TRBJ1-3; TRBD1 matches 8 bases. This CDR3 is 15 amino acids long. Per the germline V gene, CDR1 is SGHAT and CDR2 is FQNNGV. The trim removed 2 bases at V and 3 bases at J, leaving 3 bases unmatched. The DNA for the CDR3 is TGTGCCAGCAGCTTAACAGGGGGAATTGGAAACACCATATATTTT. It translates to CASSLTGGIGNTIYF.

The chain couples TRBV25-1 to TRBJ2-1, with 10 bases matching TRBD1. The length of the CDR3 is 15 residues. Germline V gene lookup returns CDR1 MGHDK and CDR2 SYGVNS. V was pared by 4 bases and J by 9 bases, with 9 bases of the junction left unmatched. The CDR3 loop reads CASSGATGGFGEQFF. The CDR3 DNA reads as TGTGCCAGCAGTGGCGCGACAGGGGGCTTTGGTGAGCAGTTCTTC.

The rearrangement uses TRBV7-8 and TRBJ2-7; 8 nucleotides match TRBD2. Trimming cost V 7 bases and J 6 bases; bases outside gene matches: 5. CDR1 is SGHVS, CDR2 FQNEAQ, per germline. The CDR3 runs to 12 residues. The CDR3 nucleotides are TGTGCCAGCACGGGGGGGCGGGGCGAGCAGTACTTC. Amino acid sequence: CASTGGRGEQYF.

The chain employs TRBV28 and TRBJ2-3, with D possibly matching TRBD2 (6 bases). V lost 2 bases and J 1 base, leaving 10 bases between the germline ends. Germline CDR1 and CDR2: MDHEN and SYDVKM. The CDR3 sequence is 15 residues long. In nucleotides, the CDR3 is TGTGCCAGCAGTTTAGGGGACTCAGGCACAGATACGCAGTATTTT. Translating it yields CASSLGDSGTDTQYF.

J is TRBJ1-5 and V is TRBV19; tentative D call: TRBD1 (6 bases). The CDR3 contains 13 residues. From germline, CDR1 is LNHDA and CDR2 SQIVND (reference sequence). The V and J ends lost 6 bases and 9 bases respectively, with 15 bases between them. CDR3: CASRGDTPGPQHF. CDR3 nucleotide sequence: TGTGCCAGTAGAGGGGACACTCCTGGGCCCCAGCATTTT.

The CDR3 DNA is TGTGCCTGGAGCAGGGCCTACTACGAGCAGTACTTC. It translates to CAWSRAYYEQYF. This chain connects TRBV30 to TRBJ2-7; tentative D call: TRBD1 (5 bases). Germline CDR1 GTSNPN, CDR2 SVGIG (reference sequence). V gave up 3 bases and J gave up 3 bases, with 9 bases separating them. The CDR3 extends over 12 amino acids.

This chain connects TRBV6-6 to TRBJ2-6, with D possibly matching TRBD1 (6 bases). Germline loops: CDR1 MNHNY, CDR2 SVGAGI (reference sequence). This CDR3 spans 17 amino acids. V was cut by 5 bases and J by 0 bases, with 14 bases left in between. CDR3 loop: CASSLTGRTSGANVLTF. DNA for the CDR3: TGTGCCAGCAGTCTTACAGGGCGCACCTCTGGGGCCAACGTCCTGACTTTC.

The chain links TRBV4-1 to TRBJ2-3, with D perhaps assigned TRBD1 or TRBD2 (5 bases each). CDR1 is MGHRA, CDR2 YSYEKL, per germline. The CDR3 length is 16 residues. Trimming took 1 base from V and 2 from J, leaving 13 bases between them. The CDR3 DNA is TGCGCCAGCAGCCAAGGGGGGAGAACTCCCACAGATACGCAGTATTTT. This translates into CASSQGGRTPTDTQYF.

J is TRBJ2-7 and V is TRBV28; D is unresolved. CDR1 is MDHEN, CDR2 SYDVKM, per germline. The CDR3 consists of 15 residues. V was pared by 3 bases and J by 2 bases, with 14 bases between. The CDR3 reads CASSFAAATTYEQYF. The DNA for the CDR3 is TGTGCCAGCAGTTTCGCGGCAGCAACTACCTACGAGCAGTACTTC.

The J gene is TRBJ2-7, the V gene TRBV29-1; D is tentatively TRBD1 or TRBD2 (5 bases each). Germline V gene lookup returns CDR1 SQVTM and CDR2 ANQGSEA. There are 15 residues in the CDR3. Trimming pared 0 bases from V and 3 bases from J, leaving 15 bases between. The CDR3 region has the DNA TGCAGCGTTGAAGAGGGAACGGGGCCCCTCTACGAGCAGTACTTC. As protein: CSVEEGTGPLYEQYF.

Here the CDR3 DNA reads TGTGCCATCACTTCGACTAGTGATGAGCAGTTCTTC. Translated: CAITSTSDEQFF. The rearrangement uses TRBV10-3 and TRBJ2-1, with D possibly TRBD2 on 6 matching bases. The germline CDR1 and CDR2 sequences are ENHRY and SYGVKD. V lost 7 bases and J 8 bases, leaving 12 bases between the germline ends. The length of the CDR3 is 12 residues.

This clone was observed a handful of times. The chain combines TRBV24-1 with TRBJ2-2, with a tentative D call TRBD1 (6 bases). Germline V gene data show CDR1 as KGHDR and CDR2 as SFDVKD. The CDR3 loop spans 14 amino acids. V lost 5 bases to trimming and J lost 7 bases, with 13 bases between them. CDR3 sequence: CATSARQAGGELFF. The CDR3 nucleotides read TGTGCCACCAGTGCCAGACAGGCGGGCGGGGAGCTGTTTTTT.

The rearrangement links TRBV19 to TRBJ2-2; TRBD2 agrees at 13 bases. The ends lost 6 bases at V and 7 bases at J; junction bases unmatched: 8. The CDR3 covers 16 residues. Germline-derived CDR1 and CDR2 are LNHDA and SQIVND (reference sequence). DNA of the CDR3: TGTGCCAGTAGCCCAGGACTAGCGGGAGTGGGCGGGGAGCTGTTTTTT. As protein: CASSPGLAGVGGELFF.

Details on this clone: This same CDR3 is encoded by further DNA sequences in the sample. The J gene is TRBJ2-3, the V gene TRBV9; 10 nucleotides match TRBD2. Germline V gene data show CDR1 as SGDLS and CDR2 as YYNGEE. The CDR3 has 16 residues. V gave up 2 bases and J gave up 2 bases; unmatched junction bases: 5. The CDR3 protein is CASSVGGLAATDTQYF. The DNA for the CDR3 is TGTGCCAGCAGCGTGGGAGGACTAGCGGCCACAGATACGCAGTATTTT.

The V and J genes are TRBV6-6 and TRBJ2-1, with 10 bases identical to TRBD2. Germline loops: CDR1 MNHNY, CDR2 SVGAGI (reference sequence). V lost 7 bases and J lost 8; bases outside the gene matches: 5. The CDR3 has 13 residues. The CDR3 sequence is CASTSSGSYEQFF. In DNA, the CDR3 is TGTGCCAGCACCTCTAGCGGGAGCTATGAGCAGTTCTTC.

J is TRBJ2-7 and V is TRBV4-2, with 10 nucleotides matching TRBD2. CDR3 size: 17 residues. V gave up 1 base and J gave up 6 bases; unmatched junction bases: 12. The germline V gene encodes CDR1 LGHNA and CDR2 YNFKEQ. The CDR3 DNA follows: TGTGCCAGCAGCCAAGCAGCCACAGCGGGAGGGCCGGTCGAGCAGTACTTC. This sequence encodes CASSQAATAGGPVEQYF.

V usage is TRBV27 and J usage is TRBJ1-5; D is ambiguous. Germline CDR1 MNHEY, CDR2 SMNVEV (reference sequence). CDR3 length: 13 residues. The V and J ends lost 6 bases and 11 bases respectively, with 17 bases between them. The CDR3, as DNA: TGTGCCAGCAGCTACAGTGTCGCCGGGGCCCAGCATTTT. Encoded protein: CASSYSVAGAQHF.

This clone was picked up many times. The rearrangement joins TRBV11-2 to TRBJ1-2; no clear D gene. In germline, CDR1 is SGHAT, CDR2 FQNNGV. Trimming cost V 0 bases and J 3 bases, with 8 bases left between them. This CDR3 is 14 amino acids long. CDR3 residues: CASSLDRGDYGYTF. The CDR3 DNA reads as TGTGCCAGCAGCTTAGATCGAGGAGACTATGGCTACACCTTC.

This chain links TRBV6-6 with TRBJ2-7; TRBD1 agrees at 8 bases. Per germline, CDR1 MNHNY and CDR2 SVGAGI (reference sequence). The CDR3 is 15 residues long. The V gene end was trimmed by 0 bases and the J gene end by 7 bases; junction bases not matched to a gene: 8. CDR3 nucleotide sequence: TGTGCCAGCAGTTACTCTCGGCAGGGGGCTGGAGAGCAGTACTTC. Its protein product is CASSYSRQGAGEQYF.